This record covers a single T cell receptor (beta chain). Its recognized antigen is unknown. Per-base qualities were not stored, and no clone one base away is much larger. These data originate in a study of T cells in Graves' hyperthyroidism and ophthalmopathy (dated by TCRdb to 2018 to 2020). Describing the broader study: Peripheral blood samples were taken at the time of initial diagnosis, prior to any treatment. In addition, the study compared T-cell repertoires in thyroid tissue and in blood from about 6 Graves' hyperthyroidism patients. To identify TCR V-J signatures that set the groups apart, the researchers used a discovery cohort of approximately 98 patients, made up of roughly 45 with Graves' ophthalmopathy and about 60 with stable Graves' hyperthyroidism. The roughly 91 discovery patients were randomly split 7:3 into training and test sets. Whether ophthalmopathy could be predicted prospectively was tested in an independent validation cohort made up of fewer than 20 hyperthyroidism patients plus 17 patients who later progressed to ophthalmopathy. TCR Vbeta CDR3 sequencing of roughly 140 peripheral blood samples (more than 40 ophthalmopathy, 75 hyperthyroidism and roughly 17 progressor patients) is reported in the paper. Following sampling, methimazole starting at 30 mg daily was given to hyperthyroidism patients, and high-dose intravenous methylprednisolone was given to ophthalmopathy patients. Study-wide findings and limitations: Sample size was not statistically predetermined, and blinding of investigators to group allocation was not performed. In cross-validation, a model built on a 13 V-J signature told ophthalmopathy apart from stable hyperthyroidism with 85% to 90% sensitivity and roughly 81% specificity, and in testing the same model reached 80%/75%. In validation, progression to ophthalmopathy was predicted by the model with around 70% sensitivity and 72.22% specificity, a median of approximately 6.5 months before onset. Most expanded thyroid clonotypes (frequency above 0.001) were also found in blood, which suggests that blood repertoires may mirror thyroid immune responses.

The TCR beta CDR3 regions were amplified from the RNA transcripts. For the first round of RT-PCR on the TCR CDR3, the HTBI primer set was used together with the Qiagen OneStep RT-PCR kit. Libraries were constructed in a second round of multiplex PCR, after which size selection and purification were performed. The libraries were sequenced on an Illumina HiSeq2000 using paired-end 100 bp reads. The paper's data handling went like this. SOAPnuke was used to process the raw data, throwing out any read that contained adapters or uncalled bases, had a mean Phred below 15, or lacked an exact constant-primer or identifier match. High-quality paired reads were merged using COPE v1.2.5, and each unique nucleotide sequence was defined as a clonotype. MiTCR v1.1 was used to align clonotypes to the IMGT TRBV, TRBD and TRBJ reference segments. Only V-J combinations with frequency above 0.0001, covering 99% to 99.2% of repertoires, were analysed. The TCS score was defined as the ratio of F50 (clonal expansion) to E x V (chaos), calculated using BLOSUM62-based TCRdist between CDR3 peptides within each V-J. Welch's t-statistics and random forest reduced roughly 500 V-J features to 13, which were used in a naive Bayes classifier (R e1071). Using fastp at Q25 and MiXCR, TCRdb reprocessed the public reads and kept productive beta chains. Here each entry gathers all rows of one CDR3 protein and keeps the most common genes and DNA. For this entry, the V and J calls and clone size follow TCRdb and not the study's own pipeline. In all, the sample holds 550,000 to 600,000 distinct CDR3 sequences, and around 14% of those were seen once. The leading ten clones occupy around 7% of the sample.

The CDR3 holds 14 amino acids from the cysteine to the phenylalanine. Of all the DNA, just the CDR3 is kept, 42 bases in frame from base 1. Trimming leaves V shorter by 3 bases and J shorter by 3 bases, with the junction holding 2 bases beyond the gene matches. CDR1 and CDR2 are read off the germline V gene (reference sequence) as LNHDA and SQIVND. In the ophthalmopathy patients, disease was moderately to severely active, with a Clinical Activity Score of 3 or more, a NOSPECS grade of 4 or more, and a duration of less than 3 months. Patients with uncontrolled infections, other autoimmune diseases, pregnancy or lactation were excluded. Diagnoses were based on clinical symptoms, serum thyroxine and TRAb, thyroid ultrasound and orbital computed tomography. PBMCs were separated from under 12 ml of fresh peripheral blood using Ficoll-Paque density gradient centrifugation. Total RNA was extracted using Trizol reagent, and RNA quality was assessed on an Agilent 2100 Bioanalyzer.

The clonotype was recovered from a woman under 30 with Graves' ophthalmopathy. The chain is encoded by TRBV19 joined to TRBJ2-7; TRBD1 lines up with 10 middle nucleotides. The sequenced sample consisted of blood. The DNA is TGTGCCAGTAGTATCCGGACAGGGGGCTACGAGCAGTACTTC. Translation gives CASSIRTGGYEQYF.